This TCR beta chain was captured by sequencing in a study of technical replicates of blood from a handful of donors. CDR1 is MNHEY and CDR2 is SMNVEV in the germline V gene (reference sequence). V was pared by 1 base and J by 0 bases, with 8 bases between. This CDR3 is built from 15 residues. Clones were read by immunoSEQ multiplex PCR, and TCRdb kept only the in-frame ones, dropping some. The top ten clones hold 0.3% to 0.5% of a sample with 60,000 to 85,000 clones, 94% of them seen once. The sample was T cells isolated from PBMCs. The rearrangement uses TRBV27 and TRBJ2-3, with a possible D match to TRBD1 (5 bases). This TCR derives from a human donor in good health. The CDR3 nucleotides are TGTGCCAGCAGTTTATACAGGTCCAGCACAGATACGCAGTATTTT. Its translation: CASSLYRSSTDTQYF.